This is a list of T cell receptor beta chains from one sample in a study of Graves' ophthalmopathy and Graves' hyperthyroidism. Via MiXCR, TCRdb re-called the multiplex PCR reads, giving one row per CDR3 protein. Of 40,000 or so distinct CDR3 sequences in the sample, 50% are singletons; the top ten hold about 25%. Sequencing was done on a sample of peripheral blood. The receptors come from an adult woman with stable Graves' hyperthyroidism. Each CDR3 is given with its conserved first and last residue. D genes are given only for firm matches. Clone size, where shown, is once, few, many, or a class for clones that have expanded.

V	D	J	size	DNA	CDR3
TRBV6-6	TRBD1	TRBJ2-5	many	TGTGCCAGCAGTGGACAGGGCCCCCAAGAGACCCAGTACTTC	CASSGQGPQETQYF
TRBV24-1	TRBD2	TRBJ2-2	many	TGTGCCACCAGTGACCCTTACACCGGACTAGCGGGAGGCCCGAACACCTGGGAGCTGTTTTTT	CATSDPYTGLAGGPNTWELFF
TRBV9	.	TRBJ2-2	.	TGTGCCAGCACCCCCGGGACGGTCGCGAACACCGGGGAGCTGTTTTTT	CASTPGTVANTGELFF
TRBV20-1	.	TRBJ1-6	.	TGCAGTGCCAGACAACTATTCGGGGGTAATTCACCCCTCCACTTT	CSARQLFGGNSPLHF
TRBV27	.	TRBJ2-7	many	TGTGCCAGCAGTCCCCTGGGCTACGAGCAGTACTTC	CASSPLGYEQYF
TRBV29-1	TRBD1	TRBJ2-5	.	TGCAGCGTTGCTTGGACAGGGAATGGGGAGACCCAGTACTTC	CSVAWTGNGETQYF
TRBV7-9	.	TRBJ2-7	few	TGTGCCAGCACCGGGACCGGGGTAGGCGAGCAGTACTTC	CASTGTGVGEQYF
TRBV20-1	.	TRBJ2-7	.	TGCAGTGCTAGAGCCCAGGGCCACGAGCAGTACTTC	CSARAQGHEQYF
TRBV7-2	TRBD1	TRBJ2-6	.	TGTGCCAGCAGCTTAGCAGGGACAGGGGGAGCTGGGGCCAACGTCCTGACTTTC	CASSLAGTGGAGANVLTF
TRBV20-1	.	TRBJ1-4	.	TGCAGTGCTCGCCTGGGGCAGGGGGAAAAACTGTTTTTT	CSARLGQGEKLFF
TRBV24-1	.	TRBJ1-2	few	TGTGCCACCAGTGATTCGACCCGCGGTGGCTACACCTTC	CATSDSTRGGYTF
TRBV6-6	TRBD2	TRBJ2-7	.	TGTGCCAGCAGGGGGACTAGCGGGAGGGTGGTAAACGAGCAGTACTTC	CASRGTSGRVVNEQYF
TRBV25-1	.	TRBJ1-2	few	TGTGCCAGCAGTGACGGCGGGGGACGGGGAGGGACTAACTATGGCTACACCTTC	CASSDGGGRGGTNYGYTF
TRBV25-1	TRBD1	TRBJ1-2	.	TGTGCCAGCAGCGAAAGGACAGGGGGCTATGGCTACACCTTC	CASSERTGGYGYTF
TRBV15	.	TRBJ1-5	.	TGTGCCACCGCAGGGTGGAATAGCAATCAGCCCCAGCATTTT	CATAGWNSNQPQHF
TRBV20-1	TRBD2	TRBJ2-2	many	TGCAGTGTCACTAGCGGGGCGGGCACCGGGGAGCTGTTTTTT	CSVTSGAGTGELFF
TRBV9	.	TRBJ1-3	.	TGTGCCAGCAGCGTGTCGGTCCGCGCAGGGGATGGCTACACCATATATTTT	CASSVSVRAGDGYTIYF
TRBV7-3	TRBD1	TRBJ1-1	.	TGTGCCAGCAGTTCTGACAGGGGGCAGGGTGAAGCTTTCTTT	CASSSDRGQGEAFF
TRBV6-5	TRBD2	TRBJ2-5	many	TGTGCCAGCAGCCCCAAAGCGGGAGGGTTCCAAGAGACCCAGTACTTC	CASSPKAGGFQETQYF
TRBV30	TRBD1	TRBJ1-2	.	TGTGCCTGGATTGGACAGGGGGGGGGCTACACCTTC	CAWIGQGGGYTF
TRBV12-3/TRBV12-4	.	TRBJ1-1	many	TGTGCCAGCAGTTTAGTCGGACAGCACACTGAAGCTTTCTTT	CASSLVGQHTEAFF
TRBV2	.	TRBJ1-1	many	TGTGCCAGCAGTGAAGCCGGAGGAAACACTGAAGCTTTCTTT	CASSEAGGNTEAFF
TRBV30	.	TRBJ1-2	many	TGTGCCTGGAGTGCAGGGGAGAGCGGTGGCTACACCTTC	CAWSAGESGGYTF
TRBV28	.	TRBJ1-6	many	TGTGCCAGCACCGGGGGCAGCTATAATTCACCCCTCCACTTT	CASTGGSYNSPLHF
TRBV20-1	TRBD1	TRBJ1-3	.	TGCAGTGCTAGAGTGGGGACAGGGGCTGGAAACACCATATATTTT	CSARVGTGAGNTIYF
TRBV6-5	.	TRBJ1-5	.	TGTGCCAGCCGGCGGGGCGAGGAGACCCAGCATTTT	CASRRGEETQHF
TRBV7-8	.	TRBJ1-1	.	TGTGCCAGCAGCTTAGTCAGACAGCACACTGAAGCTTTCTTT	CASSLVRQHTEAFF
TRBV20-1	TRBD2	TRBJ2-7	.	TGCAGTGCCAGGATGACTAGCGGGGCAACCTACGAGCAGTACTTC	CSARMTSGATYEQYF
TRBV11-3	.	TRBJ2-7	.	TGTGCCAGCAGCTTAGATGCAGGAGGTCACGAGCAGTACTTC	CASSLDAGGHEQYF
TRBV29-1	TRBD1	TRBJ1-2	.	TGCAGCGTGGGACAGCGCAACTATGGCTACACCTTC	CSVGQRNYGYTF
TRBV11-2	.	TRBJ1-1	.	TGTGCCAGCAGCTTAGTTTTGAGCACTGAAGCCTTCTTT	CASSLVLSTEAFF
TRBV27	.	TRBJ1-2	.	TGTGCCAGCAGTTTGGATAGCGGGACCTATGGCTACACCTTC	CASSLDSGTYGYTF
TRBV20-1	TRBD2	TRBJ2-5	few	TGCAGTGCTAGGGGAACTAGCGGTTGGGAGACCCAGTACTTC	CSARGTSGWETQYF
TRBV7-9	.	TRBJ2-7	many	TGTGCCAGCAGCTTAGAGGGCGGCATGACCTACGAGCAGTACTTC	CASSLEGGMTYEQYF
TRBV5-1	.	TRBJ2-7	.	TGCGCCAGCAGCTTGTCCTCTGATGTGCGGGAGCAGTACTTC	CASSLSSDVREQYF
TRBV5-1	TRBD1	TRBJ1-5	many	TGCGCCAGCAGCTTGGTCCAGGGGGCCGATCAGCCCCAGCATTTT	CASSLVQGADQPQHF
TRBV6-1	.	TRBJ1-5	many	TGTGCCAGCAGTGAAGCGTACAGCTATAGCAATCAGCCCCAGCATTTT	CASSEAYSYSNQPQHF
TRBV24-1	.	TRBJ1-5	many	TGTGCCACCAGTGACCGTGAGGCGGCTTACAATCAGCCCCAGCATTTT	CATSDREAAYNQPQHF
TRBV11-2	.	TRBJ2-7	.	TGTGCCATCAGCTTAGAGGGGGTGGTGCAGTACTTC	CAISLEGVVQYF
TRBV7-2	TRBD1	TRBJ1-6	.	TGTGCCAGCAGCTTGGGACAGGGGTATAATTCACCCCTCCACTTT	CASSLGQGYNSPLHF
TRBV6-6	TRBD2	TRBJ2-7	many	TGTGCCAGCAGTCCGTCTAGCGGGATTAGGTACTTC	CASSPSSGIRYF
TRBV29-1	TRBD1	TRBJ1-1	.	TGCAGTGTCGGGACAGGGGGCTTAGACACTGAAGCTTTCTTT	CSVGTGGLDTEAFF
TRBV12-3/TRBV12-4	TRBD1	TRBJ1-2	.	TGTGCCAGCAGTGCCCGGACAGGGGGCTACACCTTC	CASSARTGGYTF
TRBV7-3	.	TRBJ2-7	.	TGTGCCAGCAGCTTCTCAGTGGCAGGGAGCTACGAGCAGTACTTC	CASSFSVAGSYEQYF
TRBV7-9	TRBD2	TRBJ2-7	once	TGTGCCAGCAGCTTAGAGAGACTAGCGGGGGAAAACCCTTCCTACGAGCAGTACTTC	CASSLERLAGENPSYEQYF
TRBV10-3	.	TRBJ1-6	.	TGTGCCATCAGTGACCGACAGTATTCACCCCTCCACTTT	CAISDRQYSPLHF
TRBV25-1	TRBD2	TRBJ2-6	.	TGTGCCAGCAGTGACCCTAGCGGGAGGGCCGCTGGGGCCAACGTCCTGACTTTC	CASSDPSGRAAGANVLTF
TRBV29-1	TRBD1	TRBJ2-7	many	TGCAGCGCCCCAACCGGCCCATGGACAGGGGCTGTGCAGTACTTC	CSAPTGPWTGAVQYF
TRBV4-1	TRBD1	TRBJ1-2	.	TGCGCCAGCAGCCAAGATCAGGGGACAGGGGGCGATACCTCTAACTATGGCTACACCTTT	CASSQDQGTGGDTSNYGYTF
TRBV20-1	.	TRBJ1-2	.	TGCAGTGCTGCCCGGACGGACAACTATGGCTACACCTTC	CSAARTDNYGYTF
TRBV20-1	TRBD2	TRBJ2-5	.	TGCAGTGCTTGGACTAGCGGGGGGCCCCCGACCCAGTACTTC	CSAWTSGGPPTQYF